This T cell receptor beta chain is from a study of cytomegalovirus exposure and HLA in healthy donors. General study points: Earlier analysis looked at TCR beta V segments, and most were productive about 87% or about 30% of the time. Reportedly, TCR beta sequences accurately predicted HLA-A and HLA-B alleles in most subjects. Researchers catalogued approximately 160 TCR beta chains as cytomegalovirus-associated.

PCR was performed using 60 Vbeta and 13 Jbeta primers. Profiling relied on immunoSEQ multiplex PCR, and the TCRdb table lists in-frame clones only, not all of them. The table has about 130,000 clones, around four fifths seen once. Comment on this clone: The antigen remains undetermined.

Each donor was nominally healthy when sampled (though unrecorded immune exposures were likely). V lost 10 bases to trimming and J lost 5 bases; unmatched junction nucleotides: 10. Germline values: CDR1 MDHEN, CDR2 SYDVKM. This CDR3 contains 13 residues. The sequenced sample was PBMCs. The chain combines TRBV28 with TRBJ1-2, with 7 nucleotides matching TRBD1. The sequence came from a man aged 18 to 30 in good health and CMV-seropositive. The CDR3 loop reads CAILSGTDYGYTF. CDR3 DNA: TGTGCCATCCTGTCCGGGACAGATTATGGCTACACCTTC.